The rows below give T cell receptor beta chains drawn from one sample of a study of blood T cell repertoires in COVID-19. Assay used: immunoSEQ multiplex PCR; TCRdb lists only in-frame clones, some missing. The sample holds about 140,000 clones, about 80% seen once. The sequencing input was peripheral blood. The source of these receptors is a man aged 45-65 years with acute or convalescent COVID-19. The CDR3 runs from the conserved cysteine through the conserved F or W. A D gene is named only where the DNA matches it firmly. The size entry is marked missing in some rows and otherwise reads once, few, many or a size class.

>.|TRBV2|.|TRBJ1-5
CASSEGGVGNQPQHF
TGTGCCAGCAGTGAGGGGGGTGTGGGCAATCAGCCCCAGCATTTT
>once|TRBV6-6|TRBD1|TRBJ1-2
CASSVQGHYGYTF
TGTGCCAGCAGTGTACAGGGGCACTATGGCTACACCTTC
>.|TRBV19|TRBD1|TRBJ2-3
CASSQARRTGGKDTQYF
TGTGCCAGTAGCCAGGCCCGGAGGACAGGGGGTAAAGATACGCAGTATTTT
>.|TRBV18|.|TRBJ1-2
CASSPEKYGYTF
TGTGCCAGCTCACCGGAGAAGTATGGCTACACCTTC
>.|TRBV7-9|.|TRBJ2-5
CASSLDRTQETQYF
TGTGCCAGCAGCTTAGACAGGACCCAAGAGACCCAGTACTTC
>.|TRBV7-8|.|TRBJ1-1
CASSWRSTANTEAFF
TGTGCCAGCAGCTGGAGATCGACAGCGAACACTGAAGCTTTCTTT
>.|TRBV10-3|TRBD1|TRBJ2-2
CAISDETGGTGELFF
TGTGCCATCAGTGACGAGACAGGGGGAACCGGGGAGCTGTTTTTT
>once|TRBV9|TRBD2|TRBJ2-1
CASSTSRGRDEQFF
TGTGCCAGCAGCACCAGTCGGGGGAGGGATGAGCAGTTCTTC
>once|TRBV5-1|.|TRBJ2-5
CASSLRLDREQTQYF
TGCGCCAGCAGTTTAAGACTAGACAGGGAGCAGACCCAGTACTTC
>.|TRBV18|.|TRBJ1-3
CASSPSQGSSGNTIYF
TGTGCCAGCTCACCAAGTCAGGGAAGCTCTGGAAACACCATATATTTT
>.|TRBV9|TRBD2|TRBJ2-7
CASSVASGVNEQYF
TGTGCCAGCAGCGTAGCTAGCGGTGTGAACGAGCAGTACTTC
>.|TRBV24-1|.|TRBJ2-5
CATSDLRGGVETQYF
TGTGCCACCAGTGATTTGAGGGGGGGGGTAGAGACCCAGTACTTC